This record concerns one T cell receptor (beta chain) sequence. The sample is drawn from a study of blood T cell repertoires in COVID-19. Across the study: Donors in the United States, Italy and Spain gave samples during acute or convalescent COVID-19. From T cells, B-cell-depleted T cells, or PBMCs came the material, which was cDNA or gDNA.

The CDR3 consists of 12 residues. Germline lookup yields CDR1 DFQATT and CDR2 SNEGSKA (reference sequence). The ends were cut back, 3 bases at V and 3 bases at J, with 8 bases in the middle. Per the study methods: Reference gene primer amplification gave nucleated cell count estimates. Profiling relied on immunoSEQ multiplex PCR, and the TCRdb table lists in-frame clones only, not all of them. Clonal size and the V and J genes are those of that table, whereas D and trimming came from the DNA. The sample has 180,000 or so clones, approximately 84% seen once. The source is a man aged 40-49 years who had recovered from COVID-19. The chain employs TRBV20-1 and TRBJ1-1; tentative D call: TRBD1 (5 bases). The specimen sequenced was peripheral blood. The chain's CDR3 is CSASHRYTEAFF. In nucleotides, the CDR3 is TGCAGTGCTAGTCACAGGTACACTGAAGCTTTCTTT.